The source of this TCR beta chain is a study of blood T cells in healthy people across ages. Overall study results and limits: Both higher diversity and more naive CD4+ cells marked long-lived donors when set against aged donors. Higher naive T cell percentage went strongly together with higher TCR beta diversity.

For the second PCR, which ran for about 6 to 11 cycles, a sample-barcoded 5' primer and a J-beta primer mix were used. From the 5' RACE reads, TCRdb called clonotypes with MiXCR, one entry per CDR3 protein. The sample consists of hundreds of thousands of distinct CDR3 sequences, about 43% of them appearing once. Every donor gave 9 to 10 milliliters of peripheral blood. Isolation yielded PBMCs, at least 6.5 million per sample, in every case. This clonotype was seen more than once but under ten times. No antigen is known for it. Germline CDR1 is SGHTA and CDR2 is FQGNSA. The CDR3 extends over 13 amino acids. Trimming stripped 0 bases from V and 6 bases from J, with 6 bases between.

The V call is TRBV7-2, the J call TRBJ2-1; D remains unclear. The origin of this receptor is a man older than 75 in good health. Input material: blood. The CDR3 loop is CASSLAAANEQFF. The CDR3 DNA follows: TGTGCCAGCAGCTTAGCGGCGGCCAATGAGCAGTTCTTC.